This T cell receptor (beta chain) was captured in a study of blood T cell dynamics during melanoma immunotherapy. Whole-study findings and limits: PBMC repertoires of eventual disease-control patients split at W3 into clonality or diversity gains.

On this clone: Its antigen is undetermined.

The CDR3 sequence is 16 residues long. Trimming cost V 2 bases and J 1 base; bases outside gene matches: 5. CDR1 is MNHNS, CDR2 SASEGT, per germline. The repertoire was sequenced with immunoSEQ multiplex PCR; TCRdb's copy has only in-frame clones and lacks some. This sample yields about 6,900 clones, of which approximately 87% are seen a single time; around 4.9% belongs to the top ten. As for time point: week 3, after first cycle of checkpoint inhibitor. One draw preceded checkpoint blockade; another followed its first cycle at week 3. At 12 weeks after first infusion, RECIST 1.1 defined response for most patients. Patients with prior systemic cancer treatment, concomitant immunosuppressants, or other active malignancies were excluded.

The TCR originated in a human donor with melanoma. The specimen was blood, collected from a patient treated with checkpoint blockade. This chain joins TRBV6-1 and TRBJ1-1; 9 bases line up with TRBD1. The CDR3 here is CASSEQPGQGNTEAFF. In nucleotides, the CDR3 is TGTGCCAGCAGTGAACAACCGGGACAGGGGAACACTGAAGCTTTCTTT.